This entry lists 17 T cell receptor beta chains sequenced from one sample in a study of blood T cell repertoires in COVID-19. Profiled with immunoSEQ multiplex PCR; TCRdb holds only in-frame clones, not every one. The sample yields 95,000 to 150,000 clones, roughly 78% seen once. The sequencing sample was made of peripheral blood. Receptors originate from a man in his 60s with active or convalescent COVID-19.

The J gene is TRBJ2-1, the V gene TRBV15; perhaps TRBD2 as D (5 bases). Germline V lookup: CDR1 LNHNV, CDR2 YYDKDF (reference sequence). Trimming shortened V by 3 bases and J by 7 bases, and 13 bases separated the two germline ends. The CDR3 runs 14 residues. CDR3 bases: TGTGCCACCAGCAGCCTCGGCGGCGGGAATGAGCAGTTCTTC. It is translated as CATSSLGGGNEQFF.

The CDR3 DNA reads as TGTGCCAGCTCAACAAAGACAGGGTCGAGCGAGCAGTACTTC. This encodes CASSTKTGSSEQYF. The genes are TRBV18 and TRBJ2-7; 7 nucleotides match TRBD1. The V gene's germline CDR1 is KGHSH and CDR2 LQKENI. This CDR3 is 14 amino acids long. V trimming: 5 bases; J trimming: 6 bases; junction bases outside the gene matches: 10.

The chain is built from TRBV27 and TRBJ2-5; tentative D call: TRBD2 (6 bases). This CDR3 has 14 residues. Trimming removed 4 bases from V and 9 bases from J, with 18 bases in between. Germline V gene data show CDR1 as MNHEY and CDR2 as SMNVEV (reference sequence). The CDR3 spells CASSYLGDSGSQYF. In DNA form, the CDR3 reads TGTGCCAGCAGTTACCTTGGGGACTCGGGGTCCCAGTACTTC.

The chain carries TRBV29-1 and TRBJ1-2; maybe TRBD1 (5 bases). Germline CDR1 and CDR2: SQVTM and ANQGSEA. The length of the CDR3 is 17 residues. V lost 7 bases and J 5 bases, leaving 29 bases between the germline ends. This CDR3 is CSGWWDSPSDINYGYTF. The CDR3 region has the DNA TGCAGCGGGTGGTGGGACTCCCCTTCTGATATCAATTATGGCTACACCTTC.

The table lists this clone with a count of one. V is TRBV27 and J is TRBJ2-5; 7 bases are shared with TRBD1. Per the germline V gene, CDR1 is MNHEY and CDR2 is SMNVEV (reference sequence). J was trimmed by 5 bases and V by 4 bases; bases with no gene match: 4. CDR3 length: 13 residues. This chain's CDR3 is CASSYRGGETQYF. DNA of the CDR3: TGTGCCAGCAGTTACAGGGGTGGGGAGACCCAGTACTTC.

Here the CDR3 reads CASSSSPSGSSGNTIYF. For the CDR3, the DNA is TGTGCCAGCAGCTCGTCTCCGTCTGGGAGCTCTGGAAACACCATATATTTT. This chain links TRBV7-2 with TRBJ1-3; D not resolved. Trimming pared 4 bases from V and 0 bases from J, leaving 16 bases between. CDR1 and CDR2 from the germline V gene are SGHTA and FQGNSA. This CDR3 has 17 amino acids.

The chain recombines TRBV6-1 with TRBJ2-7; D call uncertain. The germline V and J ends were trimmed by 8 bases and 3 bases, with 8 bases remaining between them. CDR1 is MNHNS, CDR2 SASEGT, per germline. The CDR3 extends over 11 amino acids. CDR3 loop: CASAVGYEQYF. The CDR3, as DNA: TGTGCCAGCGCGGTTGGCTACGAGCAGTACTTC.

V gene TRBV24-1 combines with J gene TRBJ2-6, with 11 positions matching TRBD1. Trimming at V came to 8 bases and at J to 0 bases, leaving 5 bases not matched to a gene. The length of the CDR3 is 17 residues. From germline, CDR1 is KGHDR and CDR2 SFDVKD. The CDR3 loop is CATNGQGAISGANVLTF. The CDR3 DNA reads as TGTGCCACCAATGGACAGGGGGCTATCTCTGGGGCCAACGTCCTGACTTTC.

CDR3 residues: CASSLEAGLGSPLHF. DNA of the CDR3: TGCGCCAGCAGCTTGGAGGCAGGGTTAGGATCACCCCTCCACTTT. The chain joins TRBV5-1 to TRBJ1-6; possible D gene TRBD1, 5 bases. Deletions cut 0 bases from V and 10 bases from J, with 14 bases between. The CDR3 is 15 amino acids. Germline lookup yields CDR1 SGHRS and CDR2 YFSETQ.

The CDR3 sequence: CASSDPTGISYNEQFF. CDR3 DNA: TGTGCCAGCAGTGACCCCACGGGAATCTCCTACAATGAGCAGTTCTTC. This chain uses TRBV2 with TRBJ2-1, with D perhaps matching TRBD2 (5 bases). The V end was cut by 3 bases, the J end by 0 bases, with 12 bases between. Germline-derived CDR1 and CDR2 are SNHLY and FYNNEI. This CDR3 has 16 amino acids.

V and J are TRBV24-1 and TRBJ1-4; TRBD1 might be the D (6 bases). CDR3 length: 16 amino acids. Germline V lookup: CDR1 KGHDR, CDR2 SFDVKD. Trimming pared 5 bases from V and 1 base from J, leaving 13 bases between. CDR3 bases: TGTGCCACCAGTGGTGCAACAGGGAGAACTAATGAAAAACTGTTTTTT. Protein product: CATSGATGRTNEKLFF.

This chain uses TRBV2 with TRBJ2-3; 10 nucleotides line up with TRBD2. Germline V gives CDR1 SNHLY, CDR2 FYNNEI. This CDR3 has 17 residues. Trimming at V came to 1 base and at J to 2 bases, leaving 6 bases not matched to a gene. The CDR3 DNA reads TGTGCCAGCAGTGAAGGGGCAGCGGGAGGGACCACAGATACGCAGTATTTT. Its protein product is CASSEGAAGGTTDTQYF.

The chain links TRBV7-2 to TRBJ2-7, with TRBD2 matching over 7 bases. V gave up 5 bases and J gave up 2 bases; unmatched junction bases: 6. The CDR3 is 14 residues long. The V gene's germline CDR1 is SGHTA and CDR2 FQGNSA. CDR3 residues: CASSPVAGPYEQYF. In DNA, the CDR3 is TGTGCCAGCAGCCCGGTAGCGGGCCCCTACGAGCAGTACTTC. Supplemented by reference TRBV7-2 and TRBJ2-7, the full variable domain reads GAGVSQSPSNKVTEKGKDVELRCDPISGHTALYWYRQSLGQGLEFLIYFQGNSAPDKSGLPSDRFSAERTGGSVSTLTIQRTQQEDSAVYLCASSPVAGPYEQYFGPGTRLTVT.

The chain has TRBV6-5 and TRBJ2-7, with TRBD1 matching 7 bases. The CDR3 totals 12 residues. CDR1 and CDR2 from the germline V gene are MNHEY and SVGAGI. The trim removed 6 bases at V and 3 bases at J, leaving 2 bases unmatched. The CDR3 is CASSRQGYEQYF. The CDR3 nucleotides read TGTGCCAGCAGCCGACAGGGCTACGAGCAGTACTTC.

The chain couples TRBV27 to TRBJ1-1; 8 positions match TRBD1. The germline gives CDR1 MNHEY, CDR2 SMNVEV (reference sequence). There are 14 residues in the CDR3. Losses at the gene ends were 8 bases for V and 6 bases for J; bases not matched to a gene: 11. The CDR3 sequence: CASALGSTGAEAFF. CDR3 in DNA: TGTGCCAGCGCGCTGGGATCGACAGGGGCTGAAGCTTTCTTT.

This rearrangement joins TRBV5-1 to TRBJ2-1, with a weak D call TRBD1 (5 bases). V was clipped by 0 bases and J by 6 bases, with 7 bases between them. The length of the CDR3 is 13 residues. CDR1 and CDR2 (germline): SGHRS, YFSETQ. The CDR3 bases are TGCGCCAGCAGCTTGGGACAGAGCAATGAGCAGTTCTTC. Translation gives CASSLGQSNEQFF.

The chain employs TRBV7-2 and TRBJ2-5, with TRBD1 matching over 9 bases. The CDR3 has 16 amino acids. Germline values: CDR1 SGHTA, CDR2 FQGNSA. J lost 4 bases, V lost 2 bases, and 8 bases had no gene match. CDR3 region: CASSLTAGTGLETQYF. The CDR3 DNA is TGTGCCAGCAGCTTAACGGCGGGGACAGGGCTAGAGACCCAGTACTTC.